This paragraph covers one T cell receptor beta chain sequence. The target antigen is unknown. Based on CD45RO/CCR7/CD25/CD127/CD95/CD27, CD4+ regulatory, stem cell-like memory, naive and central memory cells were sorted. The V end was cut by 5 bases, the J end by 5 bases, with 8 bases between. CDR3 length: 12 residues. Looked up from germline, CDR1 is SGHRS and CDR2 is YFSETQ. This sample is part of a study of beta chain features in type 1 diabetes. Whole-study results and caveats: Cells carrying high TCR expression could end up over-represented when cDNA is sequenced. Any HLA effect on TCRB rearrangement was left unresolved by small sub-analyses. VDJ junctions sequenced from type 1 diabetes patients showed fewer insertions and more deletions.

The entirety of the isolated RNA underwent reverse transcription, so expressed TCRB transcripts were sequenced. Generated by immunoSEQ multiplex PCR, the TCRdb table keeps only in-frame clones and is missing some. The sample consists of about 900,000 clones, roughly a sixth of them appearing once. Sequencing used naive CD4+ T cells from blood. The source is a woman aged 18-29 years in good health. This chain uses TRBV5-1 with TRBJ2-1; no clear D. CDR3 sequence reads: CASSELHNEQFF. Written as DNA, the CDR3 is TGCGCCAGCAGTGAATTGCACAATGAGCAGTTCTTC.